The 21 T cell receptor beta chains listed next were all sequenced from one sample in a study of T cell responses to AZD1222 COVID-19 vaccine. The assay was immunoSEQ multiplex PCR, and TCRdb's table has in-frame clones only and misses some. The repertoire holds about 88,000 clones, with more than 75% as singletons. This sample comprised peripheral blood, obtained on day 0 of MenACWY control vaccination. These TCRs come from an adult in good health.

The table lists this clone with a count of one. The chain has TRBV4-3 and TRBJ2-2; TRBD2 matches 8 bases. V lost 0 bases to trimming and J lost 6 bases; unmatched junction nucleotides: 6. This CDR3 comprises 16 residues. Germline loops: CDR1 LGHNA, CDR2 YSLEER. CDR3 region: CASSQDPTGGAGELFF. The CDR3 DNA reads TGCGCCAGCAGCCAAGATCCCACGGGAGGGGCCGGGGAGCTGTTTTTT.

The chain has TRBV28 and TRBJ1-4; D perhaps matches TRBD1 (6 bases). The V gene lost 4 bases and the J gene lost 7 bases, with 16 bases spanning the gap. This CDR3 contains 15 residues. The germline CDR1 and CDR2 sequences are MDHEN and SYDVKM. The CDR3 here is CASSSPGVVPEKLFF. The CDR3 nucleotides are TGTGCCAGCAGTTCTCCAGGGGTCGTCCCTGAAAAACTGTTTTTT.

The chain couples TRBV19 to TRBJ2-5; TRBD1 matches 7 bases. The CDR3 runs 16 residues. Germline trimming cut 10 bases from V and 3 bases from J; bases unmatched to any gene: 17. Germline V lookup: CDR1 LNHDA, CDR2 SQIVND (reference sequence). The CDR3 DNA reads as TGTGCCACCGCTACCGGGGCAGGGGGTAGTAAAGAGACCCAGTACTTC. It specifies CATATGAGGSKETQYF.

This clone was observed a few times. In the same sample, other DNA sequences code for this CDR3. CDR3 coding DNA: TGCGCCAGCAGCACTAGGGGGGGTGCGGAGACCCAGTACTTC. This translates into CASSTRGGAETQYF. The chain recombines TRBV5-1 with TRBJ2-5; a possible D gene is TRBD2 (7 bases). The CDR3 extends over 14 amino acids. Germline values: CDR1 SGHRS, CDR2 YFSETQ. Trimming removed 4 bases from V and 5 bases from J, with 15 bases in between.

V and J are TRBV6-6 and TRBJ2-5; no reliable D call. Looked up from germline, CDR1 is MNHNY and CDR2 is SVGAGI (reference sequence). V lost 6 bases and J lost 4, with 9 bases in between. CDR3 length equals 12 residues. In nucleotides, the CDR3 is TGTGCCAGCAGCCCGACGGGAGAGACCCAGTACTTC. This gives the protein CASSPTGETQYF.

The chain has TRBV29-1 and TRBJ2-7, with TRBD1 matching 9 bases. The CDR3 has 13 amino acids. After removal of 5 bases from V and 5 bases from J, the junction contained 7 bases not matched to a gene. Germline CDR1 and CDR2: SQVTM and ANQGSEA. CDR3 amino acids: CSVNRGPMDEQYF. The DNA for the CDR3 is TGCAGCGTTAACAGGGGGCCGATGGACGAGCAGTACTTC.

This clone was found once. The rearrangement links TRBV20-1 to TRBJ2-7; TRBD2 is a possible D gene (6 bases). Germline CDR1 reads DFQATT; CDR2 reads SNEGSKA (reference sequence). Trimming removed 3 bases at V and 1 base at J, with 10 bases between. This CDR3 region has 13 residues. The CDR3 sequence is CSASPGTSYEQYF. In DNA form, the CDR3 reads TGCAGTGCTAGTCCCGGGACTTCCTACGAGCAGTACTTC.

The gene calls are TRBV11-2 and TRBJ2-5; perhaps TRBD1 as D (6 bases). Trimming stripped 1 base from V and 5 bases from J, with 14 bases between. The CDR3 loop spans 15 amino acids. From germline, CDR1 is SGHAT and CDR2 FQNNGV. DNA for the CDR3: TGTGCCAGCAGCTTAGGAGGGGGTAGCCAGGAGACCCAGTACTTC. Its translation is CASSLGGGSQETQYF.

The CDR3 reads CSVGTMNTEAFF. The CDR3, as DNA: TGCAGCGTTGGGACTATGAACACTGAAGCTTTCTTT. The chain combines TRBV29-1 with TRBJ1-1; unclear D gene. The length of the CDR3 is 12 residues. Germline assignment: CDR1 SQVTM and CDR2 ANQGSEA. V was cut by 4 bases and J by 0 bases, with 6 bases left in between.

The chain joins TRBV2 to TRBJ2-7; no clear D gene. Trimming shortened V by 5 bases and J by 4 bases, and 6 bases separated the two germline ends. This CDR3 comprises 11 residues. The germline V gene encodes CDR1 SNHLY and CDR2 FYNNEI. Here the CDR3 reads CASSLGYEQYF. Written as DNA, the CDR3 is TGTGCCAGCAGTTTGGGGTACGAGCAGTACTTC.

This clone was counted a few times. The chain has TRBV18 and TRBJ1-5, with 7 nucleotides matching TRBD1. Looked up from germline, CDR1 is KGHSH and CDR2 is LQKENI. This CDR3 contains 14 residues. Germline trimming cut 6 bases from V and 1 base from J; bases unmatched to any gene: 3. The CDR3 reads CASSLDRSNQPQHF. CDR3 bases: TGTGCCAGCTCGCTGGACAGGAGCAATCAGCCCCAGCATTTT.

The chain uses TRBV7-9 and TRBJ1-6; TRBD1 aligns across 8 bases. CDR1 and CDR2 from the germline V gene are SEHNR and FQNEAQ (reference sequence). V lost 4 bases, J lost 9 bases, and 8 bases stayed unmatched. The CDR3 is 15 residues long. In DNA, the CDR3 is TGTGCCAGCAGCTCGACAGGGGTAGGTGGTTCACCCCTCCACTTT. Translated, it gives CASSSTGVGGSPLHF.

The V gene is TRBV9, the J gene TRBJ1-2; D possibly corresponds to TRBD1 (5 bases). The CDR3 length is 12 residues. V was pared by 0 bases and J by 14 bases, with 14 bases between. The germline gives CDR1 SGDLS, CDR2 YYNGEE. CDR3 DNA sequence: TGTGCCAGCAGCGTAGAACAGGCGGTGAAGACCTTC. It yields the protein CASSVEQAVKTF.

The J gene is TRBJ1-2, the V gene TRBV5-1; D possibly corresponds to TRBD1 (5 bases). This CDR3 contains 15 residues. V was clipped by 5 bases and J by 8 bases, with 22 bases between them. Per the germline V gene, CDR1 is SGHRS and CDR2 is YFSETQ. The CDR3 reads CASRPTDQGARGYTF. CDR3 nucleotide sequence: TGCGCCAGCAGACCGACCGACCAGGGAGCCAGGGGCTACACCTTC.

This chain joins TRBV6-8 and TRBJ1-4, with 9 nucleotides matching TRBD1. Germline CDR1 and CDR2: MNHGY and SAAAGT. The CDR3 is 14 residues long. V dropped 6 bases and J dropped 7; count of bases not matched to a gene: 6. The CDR3 loop is CASSKTGGVEKLFF. The CDR3 DNA sequence: TGTGCCAGCAGCAAGACAGGGGGGGTTGAAAAACTGTTTTTT.

This chain links TRBV5-6 with TRBJ2-5, with D unclear. The CDR3 consists of 13 residues. Trimming took 0 bases from V and 5 from J, leaving 8 bases between them. CDR1 and CDR2 (germline): SGHDT, YYEEEE. CDR3 DNA: TGTGCCAGCAGCTTGGCCGGGCCTGAGACCCAGTACTTC. The encoded protein is CASSLAGPETQYF. Based on the CDR3 plus reference TRBV5-6 and TRBJ2-5, the full variable domain is DAGVTQSPTHLIKTRGQQVTLRCSPKSGHDTVSWYQQALGQGPQFIFQYYEEEERQRGNFPDRFSGHQFPNYSSELNVNALLLGDSALYLCASSLAGPETQYFGPGTRLLVL.

The rearrangement joins TRBV5-4 to TRBJ1-2; weak D call: TRBD1 (6 bases). Trimming removed 0 bases from V and 5 bases from J, with 11 bases in between. Germline CDR1 reads SGHNT; CDR2 reads YYREEE (reference sequence). The CDR3 spans 14 residues. CDR3 nucleotides: TGTGCCAGCAGCTTGGGGGGGGGCGAGTATGGCTACACCTTC. Translating gives CASSLGGGEYGYTF. The variable domain in full, with the rest retrieved from reference TRBV5-4 and TRBJ1-2, is ETGVTQSPTHLIKTRGQQVTLRCSSQSGHNTVSWYQQALGQGPQFIFQYYREEENGRGNFPPRFSGLQFPNYSSELNVNALELDDSALYLCASSLGGGEYGYTFGSGTRLTVV.

This chain connects TRBV7-9 to TRBJ2-1; 9 nucleotides align to TRBD2. V trimming: 6 bases; J trimming: 0 bases; junction bases outside the gene matches: 3. This CDR3 is 15 amino acids long. Germline V CDR1 and CDR2: SEHNR, FQNEAQ (reference sequence). The CDR3 region has the DNA TGTGCCAGCAGTCATAGCGGGAGCTCCTACAATGAGCAGTTCTTC. Translation gives CASSHSGSSYNEQFF.

The genes are TRBV7-2 and TRBJ1-1, with D maybe TRBD1 (6 bases). CDR1 is SGHTA and CDR2 is FQGNSA in the germline V gene. Trimming shortened V by 5 bases and J by 7 bases, and 14 bases separated the two germline ends. This CDR3 comprises 13 residues. CDR3: CASSNYRAHEAFF. DNA for the CDR3: TGTGCCAGCAGCAACTACAGGGCCCATGAAGCTTTCTTT.

The table lists this clone with a count of one. The chain carries TRBV2 and TRBJ2-5; 7 positions agree with TRBD2. This CDR3 contains 12 residues. Losses at the gene ends were 6 bases for V and 5 bases for J; bases not matched to a gene: 3. The germline gives CDR1 SNHLY, CDR2 FYNNEI. The CDR3 DNA follows: TGTGCCAGCAGCGCTAGCGGCGAGACCCAGTACTTC. Amino acid sequence: CASSASGETQYF.

CDR3 nucleotides: TGCGCCAGCAGCCGTATGCTTACAGATAGCTACGAGCAGTACTTC. This sequence encodes CASSRMLTDSYEQYF. J is TRBJ2-7 and V is TRBV4-1; D is undetermined. Germline V gene lookup returns CDR1 MGHRA and CDR2 YSYEKL. CDR3 length: 15 amino acids. V gave up 4 bases and J gave up 3 bases, with 16 bases separating them.